Each of the 14 T cell receptor beta chains below was sequenced from the same sample in a study of blood T cells in healthy people across ages. The authors ran a second PCR of about 6 to 11 cycles using a sample-barcoded 5' primer and a J-beta primer mix. MiXCR was run by TCRdb on the 5' RACE reads, yielding one entry per CDR3 protein. The sample lists around 1,100,000 distinct CDR3 sequences; more than 30% were seen once. The sample consisted of blood. The receptors derive from a man aged 18 to 35 in good health.

J is TRBJ2-3 and V is TRBV7-3; weak D call: TRBD2 (5 bases). V was pared by 5 bases and J by 1 base, with 13 bases between. This CDR3 region has 15 residues. The germline CDR1 and CDR2 sequences are SGHTA and FQGTGA. CDR3 protein: CASSPKVARTDTQYF. The CDR3 bases are TGTGCCAGCAGCCCAAAAGTAGCGCGCACAGATACGCAGTATTTT.

As to this clonotype: One end of the junction fails to match germline, which may point to a read error. This sequence joins TRBV6-5 and TRBJ1-2; the D gene is possibly TRBD1 (5 bases). CDR1 is MNHEY and CDR2 is SVGAGI in the germline V gene. The CDR3 sequence is 13 residues long. The CDR3 loop is CASSDSGERGYTF. Here the CDR3 DNA reads TGTGCCAGCAGTGACTCGGGGGAGAGGGGCTACACCTTC.

The rearrangement links TRBV12-3 or TRBV12-4 to TRBJ2-3; D gene ambiguous. The germline V and J ends were trimmed by 3 bases and 0 bases, with 16 bases remaining between them. The CDR3 has 17 residues. Here the CDR3 DNA reads TGTGCCAGCAGTTTCATTCCCCCGACACTTAGCACAGATACGCAGTATTTT. It is translated as CASSFIPPTLSTDTQYF.

This clonotype was found once. V gene TRBV29-1 combines with J gene TRBJ1-2, with a weak D call TRBD1 (5 bases). Germline V gene lookup returns CDR1 SQVTM and CDR2 ANQGSEA. The V gene lost 1 base and the J gene lost 7 bases, with 16 bases spanning the gap. The CDR3 runs 14 residues. CDR3 sequence (DNA): TGCAGCGTTGAAGCGGAGGGACGGGGTCGTGGCTACACCTTC. Translation gives CSVEAEGRGRGYTF.

The gene calls are TRBV21-1 and TRBJ2-7; the table assigns TRBD1, which was not confirmed against the DNA. TRBV21-1 is recorded as a pseudogene. The CDR3 has 22 residues. This CDR3 reads CASSIFFRATLVPGQMNNEQYF. CDR3 nucleotide sequence: TGTGCCAGCAGTATTTTTTTCAGGGCCACGTTGGTCCCGGGACAGATGAACAATGAGCAGTACTTC.

This clonotype was counted only a few times. V gene TRBV29-1 combines with J gene TRBJ2-3; tentative D call: TRBD1 (5 bases). CDR1 is SQVTM, CDR2 ANQGSEA, per germline. The CDR3 consists of 14 residues. V gave up 7 bases and J gave up 1 base, with 15 bases separating them. CDR3 protein: CSANPGWGTDTQYF. CDR3 nucleotides: TGCAGCGCGAACCCAGGGTGGGGCACAGATACGCAGTATTTT.

V gene TRBV12-3 or TRBV12-4 combines with J gene TRBJ1-4, with a weak D call TRBD1 (5 bases). Trimming took off 0 bases at V and 10 bases at J, with 12 bases between the two ends. The CDR3 has 14 amino acids. The CDR3 sequence: CASSLAPMRGKLFF. The CDR3 DNA reads as TGTGCCAGCAGTTTAGCACCCATGAGGGGAAAACTGTTTTTT.

J is TRBJ2-2 and V is TRBV2, with D possibly matching TRBD1 (6 bases). The CDR3 is 12 residues long. CDR1 and CDR2 from the germline V gene are SNHLY and FYNNEI. Trimming removed 7 bases from V and 4 bases from J, with 7 bases in between. The CDR3 DNA sequence: TGTGCCAGCATGACAGGCACCGGGGAGCTGTTTTTT. Residues: CASMTGTGELFF. Full variable domain (outside the CDR3, taken from reference TRBV2 and TRBJ2-2): EPEVTQTPSHQVTQMGQEVILRCVPISNHLYFYWYRQILGQKVEFLVSFYNNEISEKSEIFDDQFSVERPDGSNFTLKIRSTKLEDSAMYFCASMTGTGELFFGEGSRLTVL.

This clonotype has more than one count but fewer than ten. The chain is built from TRBV4-2 and TRBJ2-1; D remains ambiguous. The germline V and J ends were trimmed by 0 bases and 10 bases, with 16 bases remaining between them. The CDR3 consists of 15 residues. CDR1 is LGHNA, CDR2 YNFKEQ, per germline. The CDR3 is CASSQEPLVKTEQFF. The DNA of the CDR3 is TGTGCCAGCAGCCAAGAACCCCTGGTGAAGACCGAGCAGTTCTTC.

The V call is TRBV7-2, the J call TRBJ1-2, with D uncertain. This CDR3 contains 13 residues. In germline, CDR1 is SGHTA, CDR2 FQGNSA. The V end was cut by 5 bases, the J end by 2 bases, with 9 bases between. CDR3 coding DNA: TGTGCCAGCAGCATGGCGGAAAACTATGGCTACACCTTC. Its translation is CASSMAENYGYTF. The complete variable domain, with remaining parts taken from reference TRBV7-2 and TRBJ1-2, reads GAGVSQSPSNKVTEKGKDVELRCDPISGHTALYWYRQSLGQGLEFLIYFQGNSAPDKSGLPSDRFSAERTGGSVSTLTIQRTQQEDSAVYLCASSMAENYGYTFGSGTRLTVV.

A few counts support this clonotype. This rearrangement joins TRBV20-1 to TRBJ1-4, with D possibly being TRBD1 (6 bases). V dropped 3 bases and J dropped 4 bases, with 12 bases sitting between them. Per germline, CDR1 DFQATT and CDR2 SNEGSKA (reference sequence). This CDR3 has 14 residues. CDR3 sequence reads: CSASRVRGNEKLFF. In nucleotides, the CDR3 is TGCAGTGCTAGTCGGGTCAGGGGTAATGAAAAACTGTTTTTT.

This sequence joins TRBV27 and TRBJ1-1, with a weak D call TRBD1 (6 bases). The V end lost 1 base, the J end lost 4 bases, and 10 bases lay between the germline ends. The germline CDR1 and CDR2 sequences are MNHEY and SMNVEV (reference sequence). The CDR3 length is 14 residues. CDR3 coding DNA: TGTGCCAGCAGTTTATTGGGGGCTTCCACTGAAGCTTTCTTT. Protein: CASSLLGASTEAFF.

The sample holds a few counts of this clonotype. The chain links TRBV10-3 to TRBJ2-5, with D unclear. Germline values: CDR1 ENHRY, CDR2 SYGVKD. V was pared by 5 bases and J by 2 bases, with 9 bases between. This CDR3 region has 13 residues. The DNA for the CDR3 is TGTGCCATCAGTTCCTTGCCTCAAGAGACCCAGTACTTC. Translating it yields CAISSLPQETQYF.

This clonotype was counted a few times. The chain combines TRBV20-1 with TRBJ2-2; perhaps D is TRBD1 or TRBD2 (6 bases each). The CDR3 length is 14 residues. Germline loops: CDR1 DFQATT, CDR2 SNEGSKA (reference sequence). Trimming removed 0 bases from V and 5 bases from J, with 10 bases in between. CDR3 residues: CSARDGGGTGELFF. CDR3 in DNA: TGCAGTGCTAGAGATGGAGGGGGGACCGGGGAGCTGTTTTTT.